Following are 15 T cell receptor beta chains from one sample sequenced in a study of T cells in Graves' hyperthyroidism and ophthalmopathy. The TCR beta CDR3 regions underwent amplification using RNA transcripts as the source. First-round RT-PCR targeting the TCR CDR3 was performed with the HTBI primer set. TCRdb independently ran MiXCR on the multiplex PCR reads; one entry per CDR3 protein. The sample carries roughly 840,000 distinct CDR3 sequences, roughly 40% recorded once. Sample: blood. These receptors were taken from a man aged 18 to 30 with Graves' hyperthyroidism.

Of note for this clonotype: One end of the junction varies from germline; a read error may be responsible. The chain employs TRBV7-9 and TRBJ1-5; TRBD1 matches 7 bases. This CDR3 contains 16 residues. CDR1 and CDR2 from the germline V gene are SEHNR and FQNEAQ (reference sequence). The CDR3 here is CASSPTTGPINQPQHF. CDR3 nucleotides: TGCGCCAGCAGCCCAACGACAGGGCCTATCAATCAGCCCCAGCATTTT.

This chain uses TRBV24-1 with TRBJ2-2; the D gene is possibly TRBD1 (5 bases). V lost 0 bases and J lost 6, with 13 bases in between. Germline V gene sequence: CDR1 KGHDR, CDR2 SFDVKD. The CDR3 totals 16 residues. Written as DNA, the CDR3 is TGTGCCACCAGTGATTTGCGGCTAGGGGATCCCGGGGAGCTGTTTTTT. The encoded protein is CATSDLRLGDPGELFF.

This clonotype has only one observation. The V call is TRBV19, the J call TRBJ1-5; D is unresolved. Germline CDR1 and CDR2: LNHDA and SQIVND (reference sequence). The CDR3 runs to 13 residues. The V end lost 7 bases, the J end lost 6 bases, and 13 bases lay between the germline ends. The CDR3, as DNA: TGTGCCAGTACCCCAACAGAGTTTCAGCCCCAGCATTTT. Residues: CASTPTEFQPQHF.

About this clonotype: At one boundary the junction diverges from the germline segment, which might be a read error. The chain employs TRBV19 and TRBJ2-7; 8 nucleotides agree with TRBD1. Germline V gene data show CDR1 as LNHDA and CDR2 as SQIVND (reference sequence). The CDR3 runs to 18 residues. This chain's CDR3 is CASSRTGNLGIYFDEQYF. DNA for the CDR3: TGCGCCAGCAGCCGGACAGGGAATCTGGGGATCTATTTCGACGAGCAGTACTTC.

This clonotype appeared many times. This rearrangement joins TRBV7-2 to TRBJ1-3; no firm D call. CDR3 size: 16 residues. CDR1 is SGHTA and CDR2 is FQGNSA in the germline V gene. V gave up 5 bases and J gave up 0 bases, with 14 bases separating them. The CDR3: CASSISAPGSGNTIYF. The CDR3 DNA sequence: TGTGCCAGCAGCATTTCGGCGCCCGGCTCTGGAAACACCATATATTTT.

The chain is built from TRBV29-1 and TRBJ1-2; 7 nucleotides line up with TRBD1. Germline V lookup: CDR1 SQVTM, CDR2 ANQGSEA. The CDR3 totals 14 residues. Germline trimming cut 3 bases from V and 4 bases from J; bases unmatched to any gene: 8. CDR3: CSVERTGVLYGYTF. CDR3 sequence (DNA): TGCAGCGTTGAGAGGACAGGAGTTCTCTATGGCTACACCTTC.

In its sample, this clonotype was seen many times. This chain links TRBV10-3 with TRBJ1-1; weak D call: TRBD1 (5 bases). CDR3 length: 14 amino acids. Germline V gene sequence: CDR1 ENHRY, CDR2 SYGVKD. The V end lost 0 bases, the J end lost 6 bases, and 11 bases lay between the germline ends. The CDR3 DNA reads TGTGCCATCAGTGAGTCGGGGGAAAGGGCTGAAGCTTTCTTT. It yields the protein CAISESGERAEAFF.

CDR3 protein: CASSLGPGAGTQETQYF. For the CDR3, the DNA is TGTGCCAGCAGCTTAGGTCCGGGGGCCGGGACCCAAGAGACCCAGTACTTC. The rearrangement joins TRBV7-2 to TRBJ2-5; D possibly matches TRBD1 or TRBD2 (6 bases each). V lost 1 base and J lost 1, with 16 bases in between. This CDR3 is built from 17 residues. Germline CDR1 is SGHTA and CDR2 is FQGNSA.

The gene calls are TRBV14 and TRBJ2-5, with 11 nucleotides matching TRBD2. V trimming: 2 bases; J trimming: 1 base; junction bases outside the gene matches: 12. The CDR3 sequence is 19 residues long. Germline lookup yields CDR1 SGHDN and CDR2 FVKESK. The CDR3 DNA is TGTGCCAGCAGCCAACTAGCGGGGGGCATTTCTTTGGCCCAAGAGACCCAGTACTTC. Translating it yields CASSQLAGGISLAQETQYF.

The table lists this clonotype with a few counts. V and J are TRBV20-1 and TRBJ2-5, with 14 nucleotides matching TRBD2. This CDR3 is 16 amino acids long. With V trimmed by 0 bases and J by 5 bases, 5 bases remained unmatched. CDR1 and CDR2 from the germline V gene are DFQATT and SNEGSKA (reference sequence). The CDR3 DNA reads as TGCAGTGCTAGAGAGACTAGCGGGAGGGGGTGGGAGACCCAGTACTTC. Translated: CSARETSGRGWETQYF.

This clonotype was found a few times. The chain recombines TRBV20-1 with TRBJ2-7; 9 nucleotides line up with TRBD2. J was trimmed by 0 bases and V by 6 bases; bases with no gene match: 6. This CDR3 contains 14 residues. Germline V CDR1 and CDR2: DFQATT, SNEGSKA (reference sequence). The DNA for the CDR3 is TGCAGTGCCCCCGAACTAGCGGGCTCCTACGAGCAGTACTTC. Its translation is CSAPELAGSYEQYF.

In its sample, this clonotype was seen a few times. This chain uses TRBV20-1 with TRBJ1-5; tentatively, D is TRBD1 (6 bases). This CDR3 comprises 16 residues. Trimming pared 1 base from V and 2 bases from J, leaving 15 bases between. Germline V gene lookup returns CDR1 DFQATT and CDR2 SNEGSKA (reference sequence). CDR3 nucleotide sequence: TGCAGTGCTAGAGTTGGGGGGCGCCTGGGCAATCAGCCCCAGCATTTT. This translates into CSARVGGRLGNQPQHF.

A note on this clonotype: The final CDR3 position lacks the conserved phenylalanine or tryptophan, pointing to a likely read error. No DNA is shown, since the ends of the CDR3 on it are uncertain; the CDR3 is the one TCRdb lists. V and J are TRBV2 and TRBJ2-6. Germline values: CDR1 SNHLY, CDR2 FYNNEI. The length of the CDR3 is 8 amino acids, counting both ends. This CDR3 is CASSEETS.

This clonotype was found a few times. This sequence joins TRBV12-3 or TRBV12-4 and TRBJ2-6; 11 bases fit TRBD1. This CDR3 spans 17 amino acids. V was clipped by 4 bases and J by 4 bases; unmatched bases: 6. The CDR3 DNA follows: TGTGCCAGCAGTTCCCGGACAGGGGGCTCCGGGGCCAACGTCCTGACTTTC. This sequence encodes CASSSRTGGSGANVLTF.

This clonotype has just a few counts. The chain employs TRBV10-3 and TRBJ2-2; D uncertain. V lost 2 bases and J 0 bases, leaving 13 bases between the germline ends. This CDR3 contains 17 residues. Germline CDR1 ENHRY, CDR2 SYGVKD. The CDR3 DNA reads TGTGCCATCAGTGAGGAGACACCAGTAGCGAACACCGGGGAGCTGTTTTTT. Translating gives CAISEETPVANTGELFF.